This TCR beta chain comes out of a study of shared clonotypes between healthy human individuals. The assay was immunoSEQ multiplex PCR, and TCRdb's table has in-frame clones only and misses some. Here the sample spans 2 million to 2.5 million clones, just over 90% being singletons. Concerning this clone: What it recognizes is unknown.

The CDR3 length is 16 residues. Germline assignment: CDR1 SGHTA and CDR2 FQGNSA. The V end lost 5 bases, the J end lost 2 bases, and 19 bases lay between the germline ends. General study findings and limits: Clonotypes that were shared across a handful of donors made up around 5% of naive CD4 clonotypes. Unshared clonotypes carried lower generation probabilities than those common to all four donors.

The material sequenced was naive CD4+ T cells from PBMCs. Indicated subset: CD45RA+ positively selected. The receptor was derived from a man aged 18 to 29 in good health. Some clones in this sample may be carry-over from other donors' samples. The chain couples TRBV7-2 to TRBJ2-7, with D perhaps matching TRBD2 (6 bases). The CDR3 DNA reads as TGTGCCAGCAGCCCACTGATACTAGCCCTTACCTACGAGCAGTACTTC. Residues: CASSPLILALTYEQYF.